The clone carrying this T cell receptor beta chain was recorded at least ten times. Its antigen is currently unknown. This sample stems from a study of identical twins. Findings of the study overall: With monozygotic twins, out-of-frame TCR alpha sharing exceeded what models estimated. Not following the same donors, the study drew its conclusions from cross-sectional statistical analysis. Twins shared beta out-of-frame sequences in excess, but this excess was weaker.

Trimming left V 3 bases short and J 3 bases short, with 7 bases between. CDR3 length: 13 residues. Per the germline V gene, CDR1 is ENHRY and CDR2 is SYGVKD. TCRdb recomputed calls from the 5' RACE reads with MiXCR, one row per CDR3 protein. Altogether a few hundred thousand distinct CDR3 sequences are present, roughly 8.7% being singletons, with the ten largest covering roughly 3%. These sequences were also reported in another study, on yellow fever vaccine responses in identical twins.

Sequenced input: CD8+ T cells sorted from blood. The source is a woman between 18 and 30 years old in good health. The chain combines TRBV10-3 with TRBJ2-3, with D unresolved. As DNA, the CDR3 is TGTGCCATCAGTGATGGTGCGACAGATACGCAGTATTTT. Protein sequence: CAISDGATDTQYF.